This note documents a single T cell receptor (beta chain) sequence. The table came from immunoSEQ multiplex PCR; TCRdb's copy has only in-frame clones and leaves some out. The top ten hold 1.7% of the sample, which has under 150,000 clones, about 89% seen once. The sample's time point: peripheral blood 6 weeks after treatment start. This record comes from a study of PD-L1 blockade in urothelial cancer. This TCR came from a man aged 55 to 70 with urothelial cancer. Sequencing used PBMCs, obtained around atezolizumab (anti-PD-L1) treatment.

The CDR3: CASSPDRQETQYF. CDR3 coding DNA: TGTGCCAGCTCACCGGACAGACAAGAGACCCAGTACTTC. The rearrangement links TRBV18 to TRBJ2-5; maybe TRBD1 (6 bases). The ends were cut back, 3 bases at V and 2 bases at J, with 7 bases in the middle. The CDR3 runs 13 residues. Germline V lookup: CDR1 KGHSH, CDR2 LQKENI.